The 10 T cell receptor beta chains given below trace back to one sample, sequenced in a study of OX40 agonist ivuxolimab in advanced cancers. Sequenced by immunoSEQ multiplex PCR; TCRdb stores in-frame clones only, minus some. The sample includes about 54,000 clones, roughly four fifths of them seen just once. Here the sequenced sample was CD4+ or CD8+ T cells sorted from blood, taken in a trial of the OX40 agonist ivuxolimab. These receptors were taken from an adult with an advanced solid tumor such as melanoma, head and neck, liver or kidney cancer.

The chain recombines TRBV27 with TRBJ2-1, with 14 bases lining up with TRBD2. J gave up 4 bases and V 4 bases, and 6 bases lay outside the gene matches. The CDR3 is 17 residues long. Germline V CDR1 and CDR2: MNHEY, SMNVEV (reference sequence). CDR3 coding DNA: TGTGCCAGCAGTTCAGGACTAGCGGGAGGCCTATACAATGAGCAGTTCTTC. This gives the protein CASSSGLAGGLYNEQFF.

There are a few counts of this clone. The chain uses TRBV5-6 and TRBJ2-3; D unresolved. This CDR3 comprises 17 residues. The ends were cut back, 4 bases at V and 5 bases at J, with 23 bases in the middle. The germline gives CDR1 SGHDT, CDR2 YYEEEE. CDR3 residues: CASSLELSYSFGDTQYF. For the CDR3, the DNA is TGTGCCAGCAGCCTCGAGTTGTCGTACTCCTTTGGAGATACGCAGTATTTT.

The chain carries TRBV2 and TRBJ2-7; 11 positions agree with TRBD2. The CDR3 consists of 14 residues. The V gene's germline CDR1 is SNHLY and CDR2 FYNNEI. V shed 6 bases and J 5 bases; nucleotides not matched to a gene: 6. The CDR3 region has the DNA TGTGCCAGCAGATTAGCGGGAGGGTCTGACGAGCAGTACTTC. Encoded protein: CASRLAGGSDEQYF.

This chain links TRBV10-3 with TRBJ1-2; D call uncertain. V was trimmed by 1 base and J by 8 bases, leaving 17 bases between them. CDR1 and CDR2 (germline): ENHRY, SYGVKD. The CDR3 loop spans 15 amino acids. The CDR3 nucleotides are TGTGCCATCAGTGAGTTCGTCCCTGGGGTAGCGGGCTACACCTTC. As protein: CAISEFVPGVAGYTF.

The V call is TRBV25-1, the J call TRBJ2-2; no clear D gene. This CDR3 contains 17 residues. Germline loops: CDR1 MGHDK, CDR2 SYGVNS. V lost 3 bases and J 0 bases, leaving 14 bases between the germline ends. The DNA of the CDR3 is TGTGCCAGCAGTGAGGGGTGGGGATCTGCGAACACCGGGGAGCTGTTTTTT. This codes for CASSEGWGSANTGELFF.

CDR3 nucleotide sequence: TGTGCCAGCAGTCGTTCTCGACAGGACAATGAGCAGTTCTTC. Translated: CASSRSRQDNEQFF. The rearrangement links TRBV7-3 to TRBJ2-1, with D possibly TRBD1 on 6 matching bases. This CDR3 region has 14 residues. The V end lost 6 bases, the J end lost 5 bases, and 14 bases lay between the germline ends. Looked up from germline, CDR1 is SGHTA and CDR2 is FQGTGA.

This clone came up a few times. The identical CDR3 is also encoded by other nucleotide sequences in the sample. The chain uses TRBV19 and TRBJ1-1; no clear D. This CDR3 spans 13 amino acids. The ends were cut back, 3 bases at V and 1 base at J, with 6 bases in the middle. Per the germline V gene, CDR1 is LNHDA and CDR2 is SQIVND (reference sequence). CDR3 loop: CASSMSRNTEAFF. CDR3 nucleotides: TGTGCCAGTAGTATGAGTCGGAACACTGAAGCTTTCTTT.

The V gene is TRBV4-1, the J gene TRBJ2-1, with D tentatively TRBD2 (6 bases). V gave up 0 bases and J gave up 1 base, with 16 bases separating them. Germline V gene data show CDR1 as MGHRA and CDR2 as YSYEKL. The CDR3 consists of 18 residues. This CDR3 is CASSQDLSSGVSYNEQFF. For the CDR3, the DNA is TGCGCCAGCAGCCAAGATCTGTCGTCGGGAGTGTCCTACAATGAGCAGTTCTTC.

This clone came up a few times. CDR3 sequence: CASSPLTGGTEAFF. The DNA for the CDR3 is TGCGCCAGCAGCCCCTTGACAGGGGGCACTGAAGCTTTCTTT. V gene TRBV5-1 combines with J gene TRBJ1-1; TRBD1 aligns across 9 bases. Losses at the gene ends were 4 bases for V and 4 bases for J; bases not matched to a gene: 5. CDR1 and CDR2 from the germline V gene are SGHRS and YFSETQ. This CDR3 has 14 residues.

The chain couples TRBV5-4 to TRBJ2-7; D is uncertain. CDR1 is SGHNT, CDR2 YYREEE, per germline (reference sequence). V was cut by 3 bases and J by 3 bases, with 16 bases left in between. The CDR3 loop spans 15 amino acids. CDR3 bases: TGTGCCAGCAGCTCAAGGACGTCCAACGTCTACGAGCAGTACTTC. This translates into CASSSRTSNVYEQYF.